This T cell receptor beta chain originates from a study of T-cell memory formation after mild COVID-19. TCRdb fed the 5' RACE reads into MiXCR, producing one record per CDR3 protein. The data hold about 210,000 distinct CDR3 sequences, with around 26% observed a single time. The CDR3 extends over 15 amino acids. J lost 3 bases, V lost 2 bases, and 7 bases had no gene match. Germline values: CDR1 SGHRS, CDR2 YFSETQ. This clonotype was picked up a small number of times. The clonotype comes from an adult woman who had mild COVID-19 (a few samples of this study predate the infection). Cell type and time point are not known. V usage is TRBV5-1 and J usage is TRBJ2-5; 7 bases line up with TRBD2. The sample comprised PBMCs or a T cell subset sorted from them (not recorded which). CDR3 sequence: CASSFAGVDKETQYF. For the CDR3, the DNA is TGCGCCAGCAGCTTTGCGGGAGTCGACAAAGAGACCCAGTACTTC.